This T cell receptor (beta chain) was captured by sequencing in a study of OX40 agonist ivuxolimab in advanced cancers. Trimming shortened V by 4 bases and J by 0 bases, and 10 bases separated the two germline ends. The CDR3 has 14 residues. Germline loops: CDR1 LGHNA, CDR2 YSLEER. Whole-study results and caveats: Clonal expansion among partial responders at 0.1-3.0 mg/kg ranked near the lowest.

Regarding this clone: Antigen specificity is unknown.

The table came from immunoSEQ multiplex PCR; TCRdb's copy has only in-frame clones and leaves some out. Among just over 90,000 clones listed, roughly 94% were seen once. Collection of blood occurred at baseline, at cycle 4 day 1, and at cycle 7 day 1. Sequenced material: CD4+ or CD8+ T cells sorted from blood, taken in a trial of the OX40 agonist ivuxolimab. This clonotype originated in an adult with an advanced solid tumor such as melanoma, head and neck, liver or kidney cancer. The chain couples TRBV4-3 to TRBJ2-7; a weak D match, TRBD1 (6 bases). This chain's CDR3 is CASSPTTGSYEQYF. CDR3 in DNA: TGCGCCAGCAGCCCAACGACAGGCTCCTACGAGCAGTACTTC.